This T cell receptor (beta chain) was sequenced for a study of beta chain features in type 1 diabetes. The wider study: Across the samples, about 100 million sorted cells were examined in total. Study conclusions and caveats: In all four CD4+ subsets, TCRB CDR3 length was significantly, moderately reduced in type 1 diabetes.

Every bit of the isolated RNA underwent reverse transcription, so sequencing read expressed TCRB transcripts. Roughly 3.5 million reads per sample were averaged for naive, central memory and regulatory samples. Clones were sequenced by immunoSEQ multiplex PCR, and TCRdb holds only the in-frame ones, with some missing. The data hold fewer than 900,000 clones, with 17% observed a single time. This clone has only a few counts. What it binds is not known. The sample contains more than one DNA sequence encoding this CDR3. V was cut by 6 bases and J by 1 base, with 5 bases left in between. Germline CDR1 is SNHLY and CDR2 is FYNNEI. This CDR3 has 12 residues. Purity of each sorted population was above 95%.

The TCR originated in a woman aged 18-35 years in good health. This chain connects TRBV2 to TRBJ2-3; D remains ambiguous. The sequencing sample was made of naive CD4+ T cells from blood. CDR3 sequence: CASSLGTDTQYF. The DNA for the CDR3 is TGTGCCAGCAGCCTGGGCACAGATACGCAGTATTTT.